The 22 T cell receptor beta chains listed next were all sequenced from one sample in a study of a mutant IDH1 vaccine in newly diagnosed glioma. Time point here: baseline, week 1 (first vaccination visit). Treatment denoted: pre-vaccination baseline after standard-of-care therapy. Repertoires were generated with immunoSEQ multiplex PCR, while TCRdb's copy carries only in-frame clones and drops some. The repertoire holds about 67,000 clones, with 65% to 85% as singletons. The input for sequencing was peripheral blood mononuclear cells (PBMCs), taken from a glioma patient treated with radiotherapy, temozolomide or both. Receptor source: a woman under 30 with glioma. Some clones in this sample may be carry-over from other donors' samples.

The J gene is TRBJ2-7, the V gene TRBV4-1; D unclear. Trimming pared 0 bases from V and 7 bases from J, leaving 7 bases between. The germline V gene encodes CDR1 MGHRA and CDR2 YSYEKL. CDR3 length: 12 amino acids. As DNA, the CDR3 is TGCGCCAGCAGCCAAGATCTCGGAGAGCAGTACTTC. This sequence encodes CASSQDLGEQYF.

This chain joins TRBV5-4 and TRBJ2-1, with TRBD1 identical over 7 bases. The CDR3 is made up of 17 amino acids. V lost 4 bases and J lost 5; bases outside the gene matches: 15. In germline, CDR1 is SGHNT, CDR2 YYREEE (reference sequence). CDR3 nucleotides: TGTGCCAGCAGCAGCCCCAGACATCCAGGGGGTCACAATGAGCAGTTCTTC. It specifies CASSSPRHPGGHNEQFF. Complete variable domain (other parts from reference TRBV5-4 and TRBJ2-1): ETGVTQSPTHLIKTRGQQVTLRCSSQSGHNTVSWYQQALGQGPQFIFQYYREEENGRGNFPPRFSGLQFPNYSSELNVNALELDDSALYLCASSSPRHPGGHNEQFFGPGTRLTVL.

The V and J genes are TRBV30 and TRBJ2-7, with TRBD1 matching 9 bases. V shed 5 bases and J 6 bases; nucleotides not matched to a gene: 8. This CDR3 contains 13 residues. In germline, CDR1 is GTSNPN, CDR2 SVGIG (reference sequence). The CDR3 spells CAWAGTGHGEQYF. CDR3 DNA sequence: TGTGCCTGGGCCGGGACAGGGCACGGCGAGCAGTACTTC.

V and J are TRBV14 and TRBJ1-1; TRBD1 matches at 9 bases. The CDR3 runs 19 residues. Germline V gene data show CDR1 as SGHDN and CDR2 as FVKESK. The ends lost 4 bases at V and 3 bases at J; junction bases unmatched: 18. In DNA form, the CDR3 reads TGTGCCAGCAGCCCCGGACAGGGGTTACCTCGCCTCTTGGACACTGAAGCTTTCTTT. Translated: CASSPGQGLPRLLDTEAFF.

This clone was detected only once. V usage is TRBV29-1 and J usage is TRBJ1-2; 7 bases fit TRBD1. The CDR3 contains 14 residues. V was clipped by 6 bases and J by 2 bases; unmatched bases: 9. The germline V gene has CDR1 SQVTM and CDR2 ANQGSEA. The CDR3 protein is CSVRDTGVNYGYTF. The CDR3, as DNA: TGCAGCGTGCGGGATACAGGGGTAAACTATGGCTACACCTTC.

V gene TRBV18 combines with J gene TRBJ2-7; TRBD1 matches 7 bases. The CDR3 is 15 residues long. The V gene end was trimmed by 4 bases and the J gene end by 0 bases; junction bases not matched to a gene: 6. Germline CDR1 KGHSH, CDR2 LQKENI. For the CDR3, the DNA is TGTGCCAGCTCACGAACCGGGACAGTCTCCTACGAGCAGTACTTC. This codes for CASSRTGTVSYEQYF.

This chain connects TRBV2 to TRBJ1-1; the D gene is possibly TRBD1 (5 bases). V was cut by 6 bases and J by 8 bases, with 16 bases left in between. CDR1 and CDR2 (germline): SNHLY, FYNNEI. The CDR3 contains 13 residues. CDR3 region: CASSKGTGPEAFF. In DNA form, the CDR3 reads TGTGCCAGCAGCAAGGGGACCGGGCCAGAAGCTTTCTTT.

The chain is built from TRBV9 and TRBJ2-7, with no clear D. This CDR3 region has 14 residues. Germline V gene lookup returns CDR1 SGDLS and CDR2 YYNGEE. Trimming removed 4 bases at V and 6 bases at J, with 17 bases between. The CDR3 nucleotides are TGTGCCAGCAGCCCTCAGGCATGGGGTGGCGAGCAGTACTTC. Protein product: CASSPQAWGGEQYF.

This clone was observed a handful of times. J is TRBJ1-4 and V is TRBV6-5; D uncertain. The CDR3 has 14 amino acids. V was cut by 6 bases and J by 2 bases, with 10 bases left in between. CDR1 is MNHEY and CDR2 is SVGAGI in the germline V gene. The DNA for the CDR3 is TGTGCCAGCAGCACGTGGCAGACTAATGAAAAACTGTTTTTT. As protein: CASSTWQTNEKLFF.

V gene TRBV6-1 combines with J gene TRBJ2-7; 10 bases map to TRBD2. V lost 4 bases and J lost 3; bases outside the gene matches: 18. The germline gives CDR1 MNHNS, CDR2 SASEGT. CDR3 length: 19 amino acids. The CDR3 here is CASSALVAGGLNSFYEQYF. In DNA form, the CDR3 reads TGTGCCAGCAGTGCGCTAGTAGCGGGAGGTCTAAACTCCTTCTACGAGCAGTACTTC.

The table lists this clone with a few counts. The chain combines TRBV2 with TRBJ1-6; 7 nucleotides match TRBD1. This CDR3 comprises 16 residues. The V and J ends lost 3 bases and 5 bases, in that order; junction bases with no gene match: 7. In germline, CDR1 is SNHLY, CDR2 FYNNEI. The CDR3 nucleotides are TGTGCCAGCAGTGACCTAGACAGGGCGGATAATTCACCCCTCCACTTT. Amino acid sequence: CASSDLDRADNSPLHF.

The rearrangement uses TRBV15 and TRBJ1-2; D is undetermined. The CDR3 covers 12 residues. The germline gives CDR1 LNHNV, CDR2 YYDKDF (reference sequence). V shed 1 base and J shed 4 bases, with 4 bases lying between them. CDR3 region: CATSRGRYGYTF. Here the CDR3 DNA reads TGTGCCACCAGCAGAGGGCGCTATGGCTACACCTTC.

The rearrangement uses TRBV4-1 and TRBJ2-3, with 15 bases matching TRBD2. V gave up 4 bases and J gave up 3 bases; unmatched junction bases: 5. Germline V gives CDR1 MGHRA, CDR2 YSYEKL. The CDR3 consists of 17 residues. The CDR3 here is CASSLRGLAGGTDTQYF. The CDR3 coding sequence is TGCGCCAGCAGCCTGCGGGGACTAGCGGGAGGAACAGATACGCAGTATTTT.

The chain employs TRBV7-7 and TRBJ1-1; TRBD1 is a possible D gene (5 bases). V was clipped by 5 bases and J by 1 base, with 11 bases between them. CDR1 is SSHAT and CDR2 is FNYEAQ in the germline V gene (reference sequence). This CDR3 is built from 14 residues. CDR3 sequence (DNA): TGTGCCAGCAGCCCGGTGGGGGGGAACACTGAAGCTTTCTTT. Its protein product is CASSPVGGNTEAFF. Based on the CDR3 plus reference TRBV7-7 and TRBJ1-1, the full variable domain is GAGVSQSPRYKVTKRGQDVTLRCDPISSHATLYWYQQALGQGPEFLTYFNYEAQPDKSGLPSDRFSAERPEGSISTLTIQRTEQRDSAMYRCASSPVGGNTEAFFGQGTRLTVV.

The chain is built from TRBV5-1 and TRBJ1-6; D ambiguous. Germline V gene lookup returns CDR1 SGHRS and CDR2 YFSETQ. The CDR3 sequence is 15 residues long. The V end was cut by 0 bases, the J end by 4 bases, with 8 bases between. CDR3 protein: CASSLAGIYNSPLHF. The DNA of the CDR3 is TGCGCCAGCAGCTTGGCCGGGATTTATAATTCACCCCTCCACTTT.

This clone was seen a handful of times. The rearrangement joins TRBV4-1 to TRBJ2-2, with D unclear. Germline V lookup: CDR1 MGHRA, CDR2 YSYEKL. CDR3 length equals 15 residues. The V gene lost 0 bases and the J gene lost 3 bases, with 8 bases spanning the gap. The CDR3 here is CASSQERRYTGELFF. In DNA, the CDR3 is TGCGCCAGCAGCCAAGAAAGGCGCTACACCGGGGAGCTGTTTTTT.

The gene calls are TRBV27 and TRBJ1-1, with D tentatively TRBD1 (5 bases). CDR3 length: 13 amino acids. Germline V gene data show CDR1 as MNHEY and CDR2 as SMNVEV (reference sequence). V was pared by 4 bases and J by 7 bases, with 13 bases between. As DNA, the CDR3 is TGTGCCAGCAGTTCCCGGGACGTTCGTGAAGCTTTCTTT. This translates into CASSSRDVREAFF.

The rearrangement links TRBV6-6 to TRBJ1-2; 7 bases agree with TRBD1. Germline CDR1 is MNHNY and CDR2 is SVGAGI (reference sequence). The CDR3 runs to 14 residues. Unmatched junction bases numbered 9, after V lost 5 bases and J lost 6 bases. The CDR3 protein is CASSGTAGGDGYTF. The CDR3 DNA reads as TGTGCCAGCAGTGGGACAGCTGGGGGGGATGGCTACACCTTC.

Concerning this clone: A read error may produce the germline difference seen at one junction end. The chain uses TRBV29-1 and TRBJ1-1; the D gene is possibly TRBD1 (5 bases). Germline CDR1 and CDR2: SQVTM and ANQGSEA. The CDR3 has 12 amino acids. CDR3 in amino acids: CSAEGGGTEAFF. DNA of the CDR3: TGCAGCGCTGAAGGTGGGGGCACTGAAGCTTTCTTT.

The chain links TRBV6-1 to TRBJ2-2; perhaps TRBD2 as D (5 bases). Germline V gene lookup returns CDR1 MNHNS and CDR2 SASEGT. This CDR3 comprises 13 residues. V was pared by 7 bases and J by 4 bases, with 10 bases between. The CDR3 loop reads CASTQEGTGELFF. The CDR3 DNA reads as TGTGCCAGCACTCAAGAGGGCACCGGGGAGCTGTTTTTT.

This chain joins TRBV6-5 and TRBJ1-1; D is perhaps TRBD1 (5 bases). The CDR3 consists of 14 residues. Germline V gene data show CDR1 as MNHEY and CDR2 as SVGAGI. V dropped 2 bases and J dropped 1 base, with 8 bases sitting between them. The CDR3 DNA is TGTGCCAGCAGTTACAGGGGAGAGAACACTGAAGCTTTCTTT. Translation gives CASSYRGENTEAFF.

This sequence joins TRBV6-5 and TRBJ1-2, with no clear D. Germline values: CDR1 MNHEY, CDR2 SVGAGI. V was trimmed by 0 bases and J by 8 bases, leaving 7 bases between them. The CDR3 sequence is 12 residues long. DNA of the CDR3: TGTGCCAGCAGTTACTCAGGGAGGGGCTACACCTTC. It specifies CASSYSGRGYTF.